The present TCR beta chain was sequenced within a study of shared clonotypes between healthy human individuals. Assay used: immunoSEQ multiplex PCR; TCRdb lists only in-frame clones, some missing. The sample includes 2,500,000 or so clones, 85% to 95% seen only once; the top ten take around 0.14%. This CDR3 comprises 15 residues. Germline CDR1 reads LNHDA; CDR2 reads SQIVND (reference sequence). V dropped 7 bases and J dropped 2 bases, with 15 bases sitting between them. The chain combines TRBV19 with TRBJ1-5, with D perhaps matching TRBD1 (6 bases). Sequenced sample: naive CD4+ T cells sorted from blood. Subset meaning: CD45RA+ positively selected. This TCR was recovered from a man aged 18-30 years in good health. The CDR3 bases are TGTGCCAGTACTAGGGACGGGGGCGGCAATCAGCCCCAGCATTTT. Translating gives CASTRDGGGNQPQHF. The variable domain in full, with the rest retrieved from reference TRBV19 and TRBJ1-5, is DGGITQSPKYLFRKEGQNVTLSCEQNLNHDAMYWYRQDPGQGLRLIYYSQIVNDFQKGDIAEGYSVSREKKESFPLTVTSAQKNPTAFYLCASTRDGGGNQPQHFGDGTRLSIL.